The clone carrying this T cell receptor beta chain was recorded at least ten times. Its specificity is unknown. Sorted libraries were made with 900,000 to 1,000,000 CD4+ or CD8+ T cells. Germline CDR1 is SGHDN and CDR2 is FVKESK. The CDR3 loop spans 15 amino acids. Trimming left V 6 bases short and J 1 base short, with 15 bases between. Over 170 million TCR-beta sequences from 15-18 subjects came from every sequencing run. TCRdb reprocessed the 5' RACE reads with MiXCR, giving one entry per CDR3 protein. The sample gives approximately 50,000 distinct CDR3 sequences, over 4.5% of which show up once; approximately 1.5% is in the top ten. The data were obtained in a study of neurological immune-mediated disorders. Findings of the study overall: Association with the multiple sclerosis repertoire cluster was not found for any clinical or MRI feature. Multiple sclerosis patients had less TCR clonal expansion than even healthy controls, unlike HTLV-1-associated myelopathy.

The receptor comes from a woman aged 18-29 years with multiple sclerosis. This rearrangement joins TRBV14 to TRBJ2-5, with a tentative D call TRBD2 (6 bases). Sequenced material: CD4+ T cells from blood. This CDR3 is CASRASGDFQETQYF. CDR3 nucleotides: TGTGCCAGCAGAGCCTCGGGGGACTTCCAAGAGACCCAGTACTTC.